Sequencing of this T cell receptor beta chain was carried out in a study of blood T cell repertoires in COVID-19. Turning to the study itself: The origin of the acute and convalescent COVID-19 samples was the United States, Italy and Spain. T cells, B-cell-depleted T cells, or PBMCs supplied cDNA or gDNA.

V was trimmed by 1 base and J by 1 base, leaving 5 bases between them. This CDR3 has 14 residues. The germline gives CDR1 LGHNA, CDR2 YNFKEQ. As originally analysed: Reference gene primer amplification gave nucleated cell count estimates. Clones were read by immunoSEQ multiplex PCR, and TCRdb kept only the in-frame ones, dropping some. V and J calls and clone size come straight from that table; D and trimming were deduced from the DNA. This sample yields some 73,000 clones, of which more than 60% are seen a single time; approximately 20% belongs to the top ten. The sample was peripheral blood. This chain connects TRBV4-2 to TRBJ2-1, with D maybe TRBD1 (5 bases). The sequence was obtained from a man between 60 and 70 years old with acute or convalescent COVID-19. DNA of the CDR3: TGTGCCAGCAGCCAAGGACAGTCCTACAATGAGCAGTTCTTC. Amino acids: CASSQGQSYNEQFF.